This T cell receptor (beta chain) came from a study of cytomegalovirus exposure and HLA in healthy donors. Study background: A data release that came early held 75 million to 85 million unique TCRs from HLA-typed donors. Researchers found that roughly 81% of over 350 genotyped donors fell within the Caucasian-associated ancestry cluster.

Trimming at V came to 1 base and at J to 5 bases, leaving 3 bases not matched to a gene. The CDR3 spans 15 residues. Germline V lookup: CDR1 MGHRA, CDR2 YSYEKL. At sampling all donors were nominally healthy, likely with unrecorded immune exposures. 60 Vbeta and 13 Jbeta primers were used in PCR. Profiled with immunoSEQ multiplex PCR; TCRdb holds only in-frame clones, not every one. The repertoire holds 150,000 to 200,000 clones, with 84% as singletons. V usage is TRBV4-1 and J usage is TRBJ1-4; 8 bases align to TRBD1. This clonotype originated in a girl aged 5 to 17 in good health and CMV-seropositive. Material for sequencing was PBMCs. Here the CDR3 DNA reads TGCGCCAGCAGCCAAGGGGACAGGTTGAATGAAAAACTGTTTTTT. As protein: CASSQGDRLNEKLFF.